This T cell receptor beta chain stems from a study of blood T cell repertoires in COVID-19. In the study overall: The study drew acute and convalescent COVID-19 samples from the United States, Italy and Spain. In each case, the material was cDNA or gDNA derived from T cells, B-cell-depleted T cells, or PBMCs.

Per the original methods: Amplification of reference gene primers was used by the study to estimate nucleated cell counts. The method was immunoSEQ multiplex PCR; TCRdb's version includes in-frame clones alone and lacks a portion of them. V and J calls and clone size are copied from that table; D and trimming were computed from the DNA. The sample holds under 200,000 clones, more than 75% seen once. J gave up 3 bases and V 3 bases, and 3 bases lay outside the gene matches. Germline V gene lookup returns CDR1 MGHRA and CDR2 YSYEKL. The CDR3 loop spans 15 amino acids. The sequenced sample consisted of peripheral blood. This receptor was taken from a man aged 18-30 years with acute or convalescent COVID-19. The rearrangement links TRBV4-1 to TRBJ2-7; 12 positions agree with TRBD2. CDR3 sequence reads: CASSHGLAGLYEQYF. The CDR3 coding sequence is TGCGCCAGCAGCCACGGACTAGCGGGGCTCTACGAGCAGTACTTC.